The 8 T cell receptor beta chains below come from one sample, sequenced in a study of T cell responses to AZD1222 COVID-19 vaccine (dated by TCRdb to the early 2020s). Libraries came from the immunoSEQ multiplex PCR assay. The table comes from immuneACCESS by way of TCRdb, which keeps in-frame sequences with V and J called. Part of the clones is missing from these tables; in studies checked, under half for an unresolved V gene and the rest for unknown reasons. Within this sample are 100,000 or so clones, with approximately 90% of them counted one time only. The top ten clones comprise 15% of the sample. Interpreted using the paper, the time point label stands for: baseline before first vaccination. The sample in question was peripheral blood, obtained on day 0 of AZD1222 vaccination. The receptors were sampled from an adult in good health.

This chain uses TRBV3-1 (or the pseudogene TRBV3-2) with TRBJ2-3; D possibly matches TRBD1 or TRBD2 (5 bases each). V lost 1 base and J lost 4, with 15 bases in between. Germline CDR1 LGHDT, CDR2 YNNKEL (reference sequence). The CDR3 is 16 amino acids. In nucleotides, the CDR3 is TGTGCCAGCAGCCAAGGACTACCTGGGGGTGCAGATACGCAGTATTTT. Residues: CASSQGLPGGADTQYF.

V usage is TRBV7-8 and J usage is TRBJ1-2; 7 bases fit TRBD1. The CDR3 consists of 17 residues. Germline values: CDR1 SGHVS, CDR2 FQNEAQ. J gave up 2 bases and V 2 bases, and 11 bases lay outside the gene matches. CDR3 bases: TGTGCCAGCAGCTTAACCCCCAGGGGGACTCTGAACTATGGCTACACCTTC. Its translation: CASSLTPRGTLNYGYTF.

The chain combines TRBV5-1 with TRBJ1-1; possible D gene TRBD1, 5 bases. Germline CDR1 SGHRS, CDR2 YFSETQ. The CDR3 totals 15 residues. V was cut by 4 bases and J by 4 bases, with 17 bases left in between. Written as DNA, the CDR3 is TGCGCCAGCAGCACCCTCGGGGGAGGGCTCACTGAAGCTTTCTTT. It specifies CASSTLGGGLTEAFF.

This sequence joins TRBV18 and TRBJ1-1; maybe TRBD1 (5 bases). The CDR3 sequence is 13 residues long. Germline lookup yields CDR1 KGHSH and CDR2 LQKENI. The V end was cut by 6 bases, the J end by 1 base, with 9 bases between. CDR3 DNA sequence: TGTGCCAGCTCGGACATTCGGAACACTGAAGCTTTCTTT. It codes for CASSDIRNTEAFF.

This chain uses TRBV14 with TRBJ1-1, with D hard to call. Germline V gene sequence: CDR1 SGHDN, CDR2 FVKESK. The CDR3 is made up of 13 amino acids. Trimming cost V 4 bases and J 3 bases, with 9 bases left between them. Written as DNA, the CDR3 is TGTGCCAGCAGCCCACCATCAGACACTGAAGCTTTCTTT. It is translated as CASSPPSDTEAFF.

The chain recombines TRBV12-3 or TRBV12-4 with TRBJ1-3; TRBD1 might be the D (5 bases). V lost 6 bases to trimming and J lost 8 bases, with 8 bases between them. CDR3 length: 11 residues. Here the CDR3 DNA reads TGTGCCAGCAGCAAGGGGTACACCATATATTTT. It is translated as CASSKGYTIYF.

The chain carries TRBV7-9 and TRBJ1-4; possible D gene TRBD1, 6 bases. V was shortened by 0 bases and J by 7 bases, with 12 bases between the two germline ends. This CDR3 region has 15 residues. Germline V gene lookup returns CDR1 SEHNR and CDR2 FQNEAQ (reference sequence). CDR3 sequence: CASSLAQGMGEKLFF. In nucleotides, the CDR3 is TGTGCCAGCAGCTTAGCCCAGGGGATGGGTGAAAAACTGTTTTTT.

V usage is TRBV3-1 (or the pseudogene TRBV3-2) and J usage is TRBJ2-1; D ambiguous. Trimming took 4 bases from V and 8 from J, leaving 21 bases between them. The CDR3 length is 16 residues. CDR1 and CDR2 (germline): LGHDT, YNNKEL (reference sequence). CDR3 residues: CASSPRAEPAGDEQFF. DNA for the CDR3: TGTGCCAGCAGCCCGCGTGCGGAGCCAGCAGGCGATGAGCAGTTCTTC.